This T cell receptor (beta chain) was identified in a study of blood T cell repertoires in COVID-19. This CDR3 has 9 residues. The germline V gene encodes CDR1 DFQATT and CDR2 SNEGSKA (reference sequence). Profiling relied on immunoSEQ multiplex PCR, and the TCRdb table lists in-frame clones only, not all of them. Of 150,000 to 200,000 clones in the sample, 80% to 85% were seen once. The origin of this receptor is a woman aged 55-69 years who had recovered from COVID-19. The source material was PBMCs or T cells enriched from blood (not recorded which). This chain links TRBV20-1 with TRBJ1-1, with D perhaps TRBD1 (5 bases). The CDR3 is CSPRAEAFF. The CDR3 nucleotides read TGCAGCCCCAGGGCTGAAGCTTTCTTT.